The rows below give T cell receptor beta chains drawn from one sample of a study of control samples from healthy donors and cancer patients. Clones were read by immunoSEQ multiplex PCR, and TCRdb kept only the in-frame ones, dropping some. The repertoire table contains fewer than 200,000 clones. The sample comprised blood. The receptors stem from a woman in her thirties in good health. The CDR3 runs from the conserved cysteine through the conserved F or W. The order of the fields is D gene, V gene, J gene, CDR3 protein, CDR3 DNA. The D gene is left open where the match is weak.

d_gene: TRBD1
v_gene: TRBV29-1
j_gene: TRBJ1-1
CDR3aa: CSVEGQGNTEAFF
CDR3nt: TGCAGCGTTGAAGGACAGGGGAACACTGAAGCTTTCTTT

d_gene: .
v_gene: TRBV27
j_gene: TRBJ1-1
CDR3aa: CAVQKMGRPEGAFF
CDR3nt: TGTGCCGTTCAAAAAATGGGACGGCCGGAGGGGGCTTTCTTT

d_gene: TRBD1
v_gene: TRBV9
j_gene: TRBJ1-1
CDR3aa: CASSAGQGALNTEAFF
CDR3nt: TGTGCCAGCAGCGCCGGACAGGGGGCTTTGAACACTGAAGCTTTCTTT

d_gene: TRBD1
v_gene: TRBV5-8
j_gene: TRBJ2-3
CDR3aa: CASSRTGASTDTQYF
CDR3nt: TGTGCCAGCAGCCGGACAGGGGCAAGCACAGATACGCAGTATTTT

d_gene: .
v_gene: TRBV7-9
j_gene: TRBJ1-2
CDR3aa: CASSLSGGGVNYGYTF
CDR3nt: TGTGCCAGCAGCTTAAGTGGAGGCGGTGTCAACTATGGCTACACCTTC

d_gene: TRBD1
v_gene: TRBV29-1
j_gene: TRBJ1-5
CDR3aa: CSVGVGQGFNQPQHF
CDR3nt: TGCAGCGTTGGGGTGGGACAGGGGTTCAATCAGCCCCAGCATTTT

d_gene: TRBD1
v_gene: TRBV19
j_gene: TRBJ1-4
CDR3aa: CASSTPGQGGKLFF
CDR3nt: TGTGCCAGTAGTACACCGGGACAGGGGGGAAAACTGTTTTTT

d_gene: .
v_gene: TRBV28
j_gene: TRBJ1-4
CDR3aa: CASSLVTGEKLFF
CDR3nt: TGTGCCAGCAGTCTGGTAACAGGGGAAAAACTGTTTTTT

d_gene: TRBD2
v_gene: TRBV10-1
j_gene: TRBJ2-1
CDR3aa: CASSLGLAGATGGQFF
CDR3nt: TGCGCCAGCAGTTTGGGACTAGCGGGGGCCACCGGCGGGCAGTTCTTC

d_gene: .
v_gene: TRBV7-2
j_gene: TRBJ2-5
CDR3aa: CASSLQETQYF
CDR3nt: TGTGCCAGCAGCTTACAAGAGACCCAGTACTTC

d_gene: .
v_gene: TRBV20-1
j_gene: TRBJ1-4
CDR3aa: CSASRGTVLEEKLFF
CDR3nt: TGCAGTGCTAGTCGCGGGACTGTCCTTGAAGAAAAACTGTTTTTT

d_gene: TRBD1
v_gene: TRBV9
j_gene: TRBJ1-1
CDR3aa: CASSVGDRQTEAFF
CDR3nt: TGTGCCAGCAGCGTAGGGGACAGGCAGACTGAAGCTTTCTTT

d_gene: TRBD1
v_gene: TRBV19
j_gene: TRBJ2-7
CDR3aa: CASSSRQGRGYEQYF
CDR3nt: TGTGCCAGTAGTTCCCGACAGGGAAGAGGCTACGAGCAGTACTTC

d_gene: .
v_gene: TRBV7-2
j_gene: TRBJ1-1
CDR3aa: CASSRDIPLEAFF
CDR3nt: TGTGCCAGCAGCAGGGACATACCCCTTGAAGCTTTCTTT

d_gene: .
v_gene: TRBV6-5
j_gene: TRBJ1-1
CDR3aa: CASLQWGTEAFF
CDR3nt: TGTGCCAGCCTGCAGTGGGGCACTGAAGCTTTCTTT

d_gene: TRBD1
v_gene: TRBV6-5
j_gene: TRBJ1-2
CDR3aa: CASSYSGQSHSGYTF
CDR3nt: TGTGCCAGCAGTTACTCGGGACAGTCTCATTCTGGCTACACCTTC

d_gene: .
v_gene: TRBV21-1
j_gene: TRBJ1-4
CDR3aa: CASSPLTAHKEKLFF
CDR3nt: TGTGCCAGCAGCCCGTTGACGGCACATAAGGAAAAACTGTTTTTT

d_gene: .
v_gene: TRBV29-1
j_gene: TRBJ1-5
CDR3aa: CSVAGVNQPQHF
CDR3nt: TGCAGCGTTGCCGGTGTGAATCAGCCCCAGCATTTT

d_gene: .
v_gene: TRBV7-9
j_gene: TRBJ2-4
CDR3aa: CASSLAIAKNIQYF
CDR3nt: TGTGCCAGCAGCCTAGCCATAGCCAAAAACATTCAGTACTTC

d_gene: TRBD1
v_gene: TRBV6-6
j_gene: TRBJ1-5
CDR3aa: CASSLDRGRSRNQPQHF
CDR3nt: TGTGCCAGCAGTCTCGACAGGGGGCGTTCGCGCAATCAGCCCCAGCATTTT

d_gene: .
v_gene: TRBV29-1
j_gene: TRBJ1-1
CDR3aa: CSVEDPSKNTEAFF
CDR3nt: TGCAGCGTTGAAGATCCCTCCAAGAACACTGAAGCTTTCTTT

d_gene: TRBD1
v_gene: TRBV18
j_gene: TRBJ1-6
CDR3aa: CASSDRDNSPLHF
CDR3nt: TGTGCCAGCTCGGACAGGGATAATTCACCCCTCCACTTT

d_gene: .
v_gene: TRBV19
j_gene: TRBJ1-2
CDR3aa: CASTWSPAALREGYTF
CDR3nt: TGTGCCAGTACTTGGAGCCCGGCGGCTCTGCGGGAGGGCTACACCTTC

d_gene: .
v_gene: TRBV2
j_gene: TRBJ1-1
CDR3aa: CASSIQGLNTEAFF
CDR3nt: TGTGCCAGCAGCATACAGGGTCTGAACACTGAAGCTTTCTTT

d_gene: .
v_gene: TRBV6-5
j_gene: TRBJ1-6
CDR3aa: CASSYSRGGSSPLHF
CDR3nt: TGTGCCAGCAGTTACTCCCGCGGGGGATCTTCACCCCTCCACTTT

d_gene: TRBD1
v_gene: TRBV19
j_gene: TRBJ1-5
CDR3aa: CASSKDRTSNQPQHF
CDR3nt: TGTGCCAGTAGCAAGGACAGGACCTCCAATCAGCCCCAGCATTTT

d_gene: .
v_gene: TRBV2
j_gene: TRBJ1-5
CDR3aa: CASRLDPHNQPQHF
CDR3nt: TGTGCCAGCCGCCTCGACCCCCACAATCAGCCCCAGCATTTT

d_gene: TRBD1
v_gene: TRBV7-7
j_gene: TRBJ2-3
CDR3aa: CASSPGTGGNTQYF
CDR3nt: TGTGCTAGCAGCCCCGGGACAGGGGGAAATACGCAGTATTTT

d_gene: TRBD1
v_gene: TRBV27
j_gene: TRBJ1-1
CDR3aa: CASSSRTGSGGTEAFF
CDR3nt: TGTGCCAGCAGCTCCCGGACAGGGAGTGGGGGAACTGAAGCTTTCTTT

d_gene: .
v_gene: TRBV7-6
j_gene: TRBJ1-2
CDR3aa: CASSLSATDNGYTF
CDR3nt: TGTGCCAGCAGCTTATCCGCAACTGATAATGGCTACACCTTC

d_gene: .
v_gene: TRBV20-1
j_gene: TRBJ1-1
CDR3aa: CSARDGTEAFF
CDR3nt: TGCAGTGCCCGTGACGGGACTGAAGCTTTCTTT

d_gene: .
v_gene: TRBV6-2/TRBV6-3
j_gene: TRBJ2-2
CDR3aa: CASSYSGSGRTGELFF
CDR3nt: TGTGCCAGCAGTTACTCAGGCTCAGGCCGCACCGGGGAGCTGTTTTTT

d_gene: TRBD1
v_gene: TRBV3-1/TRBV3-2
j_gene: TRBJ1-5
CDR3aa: CASSQGGQGKQPQHF
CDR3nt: TGTGCCAGCAGCCAAGGAGGACAGGGTAAGCAGCCCCAGCATTTT